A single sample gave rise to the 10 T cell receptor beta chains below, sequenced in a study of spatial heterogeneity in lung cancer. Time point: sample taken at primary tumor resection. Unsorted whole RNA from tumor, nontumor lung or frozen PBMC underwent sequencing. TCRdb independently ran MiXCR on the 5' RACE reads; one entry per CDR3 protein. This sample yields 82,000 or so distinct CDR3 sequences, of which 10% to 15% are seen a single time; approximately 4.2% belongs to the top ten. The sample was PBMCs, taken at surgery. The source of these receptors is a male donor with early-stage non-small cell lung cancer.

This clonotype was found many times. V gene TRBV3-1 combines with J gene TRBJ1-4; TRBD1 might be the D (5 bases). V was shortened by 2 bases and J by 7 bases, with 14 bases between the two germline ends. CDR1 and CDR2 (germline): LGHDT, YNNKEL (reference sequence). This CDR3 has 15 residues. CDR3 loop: CASSQNGRGIEKLFF. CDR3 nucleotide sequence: TGTGCCAGCAGCCAAAACGGGCGGGGGATTGAAAAACTGTTTTTT. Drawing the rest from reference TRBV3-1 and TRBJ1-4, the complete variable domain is DTAVSQTPKYLVTQMGNDKSIKCEQNLGHDTMYWYKQDSKKFLKIMFSYNNKELIINETVPNRFSPKSPDKAHLNLHINSLELGDSAVYFCASSQNGRGIEKLFFGSGTQLSVL.

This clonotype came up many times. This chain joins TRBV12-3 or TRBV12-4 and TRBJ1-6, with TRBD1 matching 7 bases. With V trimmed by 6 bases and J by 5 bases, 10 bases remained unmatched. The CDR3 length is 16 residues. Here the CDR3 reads CASSLEGDRNNSPLHF. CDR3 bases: TGTGCCAGCAGCCTAGAGGGGGACAGAAATAATTCACCCCTCCACTTT.

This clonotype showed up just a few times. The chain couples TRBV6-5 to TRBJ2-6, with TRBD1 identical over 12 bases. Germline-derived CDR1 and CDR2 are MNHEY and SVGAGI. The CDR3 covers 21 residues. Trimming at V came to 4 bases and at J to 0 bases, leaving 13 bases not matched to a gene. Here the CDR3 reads CASSSHWDRGPEGSGANVLTF. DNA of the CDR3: TGTGCCAGCAGTTCTCATTGGGACAGGGGGCCTGAAGGCTCTGGGGCCAACGTCCTGACTTTC.

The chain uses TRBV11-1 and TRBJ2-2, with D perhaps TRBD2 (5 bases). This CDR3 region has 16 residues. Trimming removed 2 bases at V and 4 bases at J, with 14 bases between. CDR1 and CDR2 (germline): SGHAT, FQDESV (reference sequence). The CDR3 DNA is TGTGCCAGCAGCTTATTCGACCCAGGAGGCACCGGGGAGCTGTTTTTT. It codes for CASSLFDPGGTGELFF.

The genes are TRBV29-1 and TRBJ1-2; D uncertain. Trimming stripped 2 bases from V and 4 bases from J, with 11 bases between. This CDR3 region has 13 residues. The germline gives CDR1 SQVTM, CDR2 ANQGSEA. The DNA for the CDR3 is TGCAGCGTTGAACTAGAGGCAAGCTATGGCTACACCTTC. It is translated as CSVELEASYGYTF.

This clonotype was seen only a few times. CDR3 in DNA: TGTGCCAGCAGCTTAGGAGGGGCTGGGGCCAACGTCCTGACTTTC. Its translation is CASSLGGAGANVLTF. V usage is TRBV7-3 and J usage is TRBJ2-6; tentative D call: TRBD2 (6 bases). The CDR3 loop spans 15 amino acids. V lost 2 bases and J lost 2, with 7 bases in between. CDR1 is SGHTA, CDR2 FQGTGA, per germline.

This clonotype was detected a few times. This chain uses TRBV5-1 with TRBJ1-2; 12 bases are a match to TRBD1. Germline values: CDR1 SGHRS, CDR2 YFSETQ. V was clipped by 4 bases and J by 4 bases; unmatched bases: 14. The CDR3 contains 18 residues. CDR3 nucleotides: TGCGCCAGCAGCCGCCCTATTACCGGGACAGGGGGCGTCTATGGCTACACCTTC. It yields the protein CASSRPITGTGGVYGYTF.

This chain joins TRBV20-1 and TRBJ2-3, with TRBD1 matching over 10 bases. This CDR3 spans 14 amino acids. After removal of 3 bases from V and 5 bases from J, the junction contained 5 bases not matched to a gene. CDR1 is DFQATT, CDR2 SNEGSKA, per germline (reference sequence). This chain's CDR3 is CSASQTGGGDTQYF. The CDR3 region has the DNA TGCAGTGCTAGCCAGACAGGGGGCGGAGATACGCAGTATTTT.

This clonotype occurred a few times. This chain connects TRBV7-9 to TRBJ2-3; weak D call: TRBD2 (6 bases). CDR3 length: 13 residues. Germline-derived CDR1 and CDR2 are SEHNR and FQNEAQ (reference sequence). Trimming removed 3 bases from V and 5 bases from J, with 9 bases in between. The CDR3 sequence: CASSLTSLDTQYF. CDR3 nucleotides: TGTGCCAGCAGCTTGACTAGTCTAGATACGCAGTATTTT. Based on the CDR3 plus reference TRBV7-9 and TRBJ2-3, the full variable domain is DTGVSQNPRHKITKRGQNVTFRCDPISEHNRLYWYRQTLGQGPEFLTYFQNEAQLEKSRLLSDRFSAERPKGSFSTLEIQRTEQGDSAMYLCASSLTSLDTQYFGPGTRLTVL.

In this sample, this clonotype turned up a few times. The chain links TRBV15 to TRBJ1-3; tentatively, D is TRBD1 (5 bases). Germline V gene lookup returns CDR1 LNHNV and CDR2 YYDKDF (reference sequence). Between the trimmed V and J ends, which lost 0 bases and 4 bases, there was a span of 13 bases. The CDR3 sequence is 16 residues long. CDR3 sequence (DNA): TGTGCCACCAGCAGAGATCTTGGGGACTACGGAAACACCATATATTTT. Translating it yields CATSRDLGDYGNTIYF.